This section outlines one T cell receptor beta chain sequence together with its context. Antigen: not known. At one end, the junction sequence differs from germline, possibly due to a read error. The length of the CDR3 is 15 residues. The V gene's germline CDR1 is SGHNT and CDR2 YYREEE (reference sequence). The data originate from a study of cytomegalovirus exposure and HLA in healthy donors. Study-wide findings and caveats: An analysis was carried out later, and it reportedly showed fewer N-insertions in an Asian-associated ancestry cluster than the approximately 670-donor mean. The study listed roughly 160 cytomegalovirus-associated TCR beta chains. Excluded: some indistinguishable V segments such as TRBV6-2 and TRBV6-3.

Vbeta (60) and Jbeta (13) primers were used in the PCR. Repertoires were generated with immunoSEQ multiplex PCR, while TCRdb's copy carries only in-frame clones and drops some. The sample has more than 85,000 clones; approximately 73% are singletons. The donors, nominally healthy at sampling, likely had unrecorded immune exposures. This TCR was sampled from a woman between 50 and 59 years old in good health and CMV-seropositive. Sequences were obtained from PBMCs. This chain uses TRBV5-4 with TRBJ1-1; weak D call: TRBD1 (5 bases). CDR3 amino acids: CTSSLGPGLNTEAFF. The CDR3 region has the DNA TGTACCAGCAGCTTGGGACCGGGTTTGAACACTGAAGCTTTCTTT.